Presented here are 21 T cell receptor beta chains from one specimen sequenced in a study of healthy donors' naive CD4 and CD8 T cells. Each TCR library used approximately 500 ng of total RNA and a linear amplification protocol. TCRdb re-derived calls from the reads in MiXCR, one entry per CDR3 protein. The sample contains about 180,000 distinct CDR3 sequences, under 85% of which appear only once. Sequencing used naive CD4+ and CD8+ T cells sorted from blood, pooled from several donors. The receptors originated from a pool of human donors in good health; the sample pools cells from several healthy donors.

Here the CDR3 reads CASSMRLYRDSPLHF. The CDR3 coding sequence is TGTGCCAGTAGTATGCGGCTCTACCGGGATTCACCCCTCCACTTT. The chain recombines TRBV19 with TRBJ1-6; D uncertain. The V end was cut by 3 bases, the J end by 8 bases, with 14 bases between. This CDR3 is 15 amino acids long. Germline loops: CDR1 LNHDA, CDR2 SQIVND (reference sequence).

The chain recombines TRBV6-5 with TRBJ1-1; a possible D gene is TRBD1 (5 bases). The CDR3 contains 14 residues. Trimming took 2 bases from V and 7 from J, leaving 14 bases between them. CDR1 is MNHEY and CDR2 is SVGAGI in the germline V gene. CDR3 nucleotides: TGTGCCAGCAGTTACAGGGGCGGTCGGATTGAAGCTTTCTTT. Its protein is CASSYRGGRIEAFF.

The rearrangement links TRBV15 to TRBJ1-1; no firm D call. Germline V gene data show CDR1 as LNHNV and CDR2 as YYDKDF (reference sequence). The CDR3 totals 14 residues. The ends were cut back, 9 bases at V and 4 bases at J, with 18 bases in the middle. This CDR3 is CATQTQHKSTEAFF. CDR3 DNA: TGTGCCACTCAAACACAGCATAAGAGCACTGAAGCTTTCTTT.

The sample holds a few counts of this clonotype. The rearrangement joins TRBV13 to TRBJ2-3; D possibly uses TRBD1 or TRBD2 (6 bases each). This CDR3 has 16 amino acids. Germline loops: CDR1 PRHDT, CDR2 FYEKMQ (reference sequence). V was shortened by 1 base and J by 0 bases, with 11 bases between the two germline ends. The CDR3 region is CASSLVPGASTDTQYF. DNA of the CDR3: TGTGCCAGCAGCTTAGTGCCGGGGGCAAGCACAGATACGCAGTATTTT. Full variable domain (rest looked up from reference TRBV13 and TRBJ2-3): AAGVIQSPRHLIKEKRETATLKCYPIPRHDTVYWYQQGPGQDPQFLISFYEKMQSDKGSIPDRFSAQQFSDYHSELNMSSLELGDSALYFCASSLVPGASTDTQYFGPGTRLTVL.

This rearrangement joins TRBV11-2 to TRBJ2-3; 10 bases line up with TRBD2. The CDR3 has 15 amino acids. Looked up from germline, CDR1 is SGHAT and CDR2 is FQNNGV. With 2 bases clipped from V and 5 bases from J, the junction kept 4 bases outside the gene matches. CDR3 in DNA: TGTGCCAGCAGCTTACTAGCGGGAGTGGGAGATACGCAGTATTTT. It specifies CASSLLAGVGDTQYF. Drawing the rest from reference TRBV11-2 and TRBJ2-3, the complete variable domain is EAGVAQSPRYKIIEKRQSVAFWCNPISGHATLYWYQQILGQGPKLLIQFQNNGVVDDSQLPKDRFSAERLKGVDSTLKIQPAKLEDSAVYLCASSLLAGVGDTQYFGPGTRLTVL.

The V gene is TRBV5-4, the J gene TRBJ1-2; D perhaps matches TRBD1 (6 bases). This CDR3 region has 13 residues. The V end was cut by 4 bases, the J end by 1 base, with 8 bases between. Looked up from germline, CDR1 is SGHNT and CDR2 is YYREEE (reference sequence). The CDR3 DNA sequence: TGTGCCAGCAGCCAGGACAGTAACTATGGCTACACCTTC. Encoded protein: CASSQDSNYGYTF.

The gene calls are TRBV19 and TRBJ1-5; D perhaps matches TRBD1 (6 bases). CDR3 size: 14 residues. Deletions cut 4 bases from V and 3 bases from J, with 10 bases between. Germline CDR1 is LNHDA and CDR2 is SQIVND (reference sequence). CDR3 protein: CASSTRQANQPQHF. CDR3 sequence (DNA): TGTGCCAGTAGTACCCGACAGGCCAATCAGCCCCAGCATTTT.

This clonotype showed up just a few times. Here the CDR3 reads CASSIFGTSGLGTDTQYF. The CDR3 DNA reads as TGTGCCAGTAGTATCTTTGGGACTAGTGGTTTAGGCACAGATACGCAGTATTTT. The chain employs TRBV19 and TRBJ2-3, with 8 bases aligning to TRBD2. The CDR3 is 18 amino acids. Germline CDR1 reads LNHDA; CDR2 reads SQIVND (reference sequence). The junction had 12 bases not matched to a gene; V was cut back by 3 bases and J by 1 base.

This clonotype was seen only a few times. The chain's CDR3 is CASQRLAEQETQYF. The DNA for the CDR3 is TGTGCCAGCCAAAGGCTAGCGGAACAAGAGACCCAGTACTTC. The chain recombines TRBV5-6 with TRBJ2-5; 7 nucleotides line up with TRBD2. Germline V gene data show CDR1 as SGHDT and CDR2 as YYEEEE. Unmatched junction bases numbered 8, after V lost 7 bases and J lost 2 bases. The CDR3 runs to 14 residues.

This clonotype came up once. The chain carries TRBV19 and TRBJ2-3; 7 nucleotides align to TRBD2. V shed 3 bases, J shed 6 bases, and the junction held 3 bases outside the gene matches. The CDR3 totals 13 residues. Germline CDR1 is LNHDA and CDR2 is SQIVND (reference sequence). CDR3 residues: CASSMTSWDTQYF. CDR3 sequence (DNA): TGTGCCAGTAGTATGACTAGCTGGGATACGCAGTATTTT.

The rearrangement links TRBV5-1 to TRBJ2-7; D not certain. The CDR3 covers 14 residues. Germline V gene sequence: CDR1 SGHRS, CDR2 YFSETQ. Trimming shortened V by 1 base and J by 2 bases, and 10 bases separated the two germline ends. CDR3 sequence (DNA): TGCGCCAGCAGCTTGAGGGTGGAACCCTACGAGCAGTACTTC. This gives the protein CASSLRVEPYEQYF.

The gene calls are TRBV6-5 and TRBJ1-1, with unresolved D. The CDR3 length is 16 residues. V gave up 6 bases and J gave up 0 bases, with 17 bases separating them. The V gene's germline CDR1 is MNHEY and CDR2 SVGAGI. The CDR3 is CASSQGVQTLNTEAFF. The CDR3 DNA reads TGTGCCAGCAGCCAAGGCGTACAGACCTTGAACACTGAAGCTTTCTTT.

This clonotype was counted a few times. V and J are TRBV12-3 or TRBV12-4 and TRBJ1-2; D is unresolved. Trimming stripped 6 bases from V and 4 bases from J, with 15 bases between. CDR3 size: 14 residues. In nucleotides, the CDR3 is TGTGCCAGCAGGACACCCTCAGGCGGCTATGGCTACACCTTC. Its translation: CASRTPSGGYGYTF.

The V call is TRBV6-5, the J call TRBJ2-1; TRBD2 aligns across 12 bases. Germline CDR1 is MNHEY and CDR2 is SVGAGI. The CDR3 spans 15 residues. The trim removed 10 bases at V and 6 bases at J, leaving 10 bases unmatched. CDR3 in DNA: TGTGCCACTCTCAGAAGGACTAGCGGGACCAATGAGCAGTTCTTC. Translated: CATLRRTSGTNEQFF.

The chain employs TRBV29-1 and TRBJ2-5; 8 positions agree with TRBD2. V shed 6 bases and J 5 bases; nucleotides not matched to a gene: 17. Germline V lookup: CDR1 SQVTM, CDR2 ANQGSEA. The CDR3 extends over 16 amino acids. CDR3 loop: CSVLTSGNSHTETQYF. CDR3 coding DNA: TGCAGCGTCCTCACTAGCGGTAACTCTCATACGGAGACCCAGTACTTC.

The genes are TRBV29-1 and TRBJ2-1, with TRBD1 identical over 8 bases. This CDR3 region has 13 residues. Germline CDR1 SQVTM, CDR2 ANQGSEA. The V and J ends lost 6 bases and 9 bases, in that order; junction bases with no gene match: 10. This chain's CDR3 is CSVDRVAISEQFF. In DNA, the CDR3 is TGCAGCGTGGACAGGGTCGCAATTAGTGAGCAGTTCTTC.

The V and J genes are TRBV13 and TRBJ2-3, with 10 bases fitting TRBD2. Germline values: CDR1 PRHDT, CDR2 FYEKMQ (reference sequence). The CDR3 is 16 residues long. V dropped 4 bases and J dropped 4; count of bases not matched to a gene: 8. The CDR3 DNA reads TGTGCCAGCAGCTCCTATAGCGGGGGGCATCCAGATACGCAGTATTTT. Amino acids: CASSSYSGGHPDTQYF.

The rearrangement uses TRBV11-2 and TRBJ2-2, with 9 bases that match TRBD2. Germline CDR1 and CDR2: SGHAT and FQNNGV. The CDR3 has 16 amino acids. V was clipped by 5 bases and J by 5 bases; unmatched bases: 9. CDR3 protein: CASSLGLATYTGELFF. CDR3 DNA: TGTGCCAGCAGCCTCGGACTAGCGACTTATACCGGGGAGCTGTTTTTT.

V usage is TRBV20-1 and J usage is TRBJ2-3; D unclear. The CDR3 is made up of 12 amino acids. V gave up 6 bases and J gave up 2 bases, with 9 bases separating them. From germline, CDR1 is DFQATT and CDR2 SNEGSKA (reference sequence). CDR3 sequence reads: CSALVATDTQYF. CDR3 DNA: TGCAGTGCCCTGGTAGCCACAGATACGCAGTATTTT.

This clonotype appeared a single time. The chain uses TRBV4-3 and TRBJ2-4, with 7 bases matching TRBD1. The germline V gene has CDR1 LGHNA and CDR2 YSLEER. Trimming removed 1 base from V and 1 base from J; junction bases left unmatched: 1. The CDR3 sequence is 15 residues long. As DNA, the CDR3 is TGCGCCAGCAGCCAAGGGACAGGCGCCAAAAACATTCAGTACTTC. Its protein is CASSQGTGAKNIQYF.

The chain joins TRBV28 to TRBJ2-7; D not resolved. Deletions cut 1 base from V and 1 base from J, with 8 bases between. Looked up from germline, CDR1 is MDHEN and CDR2 is SYDVKM. This CDR3 has 14 amino acids. The chain's CDR3 is CASSLSALSYEQYF. CDR3 bases: TGTGCCAGCAGTTTATCCGCTCTATCCTACGAGCAGTACTTC. Full variable domain (remainder filled in from reference TRBV28 and TRBJ2-7): DVKVTQSSRYLVKRTGEKVFLECVQDMDHENMFWYRQDPGLGLRLIYFSYDVKMKEKGDIPEGYSVSREKKERFSLILESASTNQTSMYLCASSLSALSYEQYFGPGTRLTVT.